Sequencing of this T cell receptor (beta chain) was carried out in a study of T cells after yellow fever vaccination. TCRdb analysed the 5' RACE reads with MiXCR anew, one entry per CDR3 protein. Counted here are almost 30,000 distinct CDR3 sequences, 6.3% occurring once; the ten biggest clones make up about 25%. The sample holds many counts of this clonotype. V lost 9 bases, J lost 4 bases, and 6 bases stayed unmatched. The germline V gene has CDR1 MNHNS and CDR2 SASEGT. The CDR3 covers 13 residues. The J gene is TRBJ2-7, the V gene TRBV6-1; 10 bases line up with TRBD1. This material consisted of PBMCs, either bulk or a sorted T-cell subset (CD4+, CD8+, memory, or dextramer-sorted; not recorded which), taken on the day of the yellow fever booster vaccination. The TCR was taken from a man aged 25-45 years who received the YFV17D yellow fever vaccine. This CDR3 is CASYRDRGYEQYF. The CDR3 DNA follows: TGTGCCAGTTACCGGGACAGGGGATACGAGCAGTACTTC.